This T cell receptor (beta chain) was sequenced during a study of blood T cell repertoires in COVID-19 (dated by TCRdb to 2018 to 2020). Background on the whole study: Samples covering the acute and convalescent phases of COVID-19 were provided by collaborators in the United States, Italy and Spain. The material from the prospective study consisted of cDNA or gDNA derived from T cells, B-cell-depleted T cells, or PBMCs. The dataset comprised deeply sampled blood TCRbeta repertoires from subjects exposed to, actively infected with, or recovered from COVID-19. The repertoires were made available in a free public database intended to serve as a resource for research on the immune response to SARS-CoV-2. Samples came from the ongoing ImmuneRACE study (first 160 participants) plus 1,254 subjects from 6 global collaborators. The sample metadata nearly always contained a de-identified subject ID, COVID-19 status, age in years and sex. Where HLA class I and class II types were available, the types were taken from metadata supplied by the sample provider, not from assay-based typing.

The research as a whole found: Clinical and demographic metadata were provided uncurated, with the amount varying by source and participant.

Concerning this clone itself: The antigen this receptor binds is unknown. Base qualities are not at hand, and no much larger clone is one base apart.

The germline V gene sets CDR1 to KGHSH and CDR2 to LQKENI. Spanning cysteine to phenylalanine, the CDR3 consists of 18 amino acids. Only the CDR3 portion is preserved as DNA: 54 bases, with reading frame beginning at the first base. Trimming accounts for 3 bases at V and 2 bases at J, while the number of junction bases matched to no gene is 13. Whole blood was collected in K2EDTA tubes by collaborating institutions according to the institutions' own protocols. Collaborator samples were shipped for TCRbeta analysis as frozen whole blood, isolated PBMCs, or DNA extracted from either sample type. TCRbeta CDR3 regions were amplified from genomic DNA using the immunoSEQ Assay, a bias-controlled multiplex PCR. Concerning the study's data processing: The number of nucleated cells in each sample was estimated by amplification of reference gene primers within the assay. To quantify the absolute abundance of each unique TCRbeta CDR3 rearrangement, sequence reads were collapsed and filtered. For each sample, productive Simpson clonality was calculated by taking the square root of Simpson's diversity index across productive rearrangements. The table was pulled from immuneACCESS by TCRdb, which kept in-frame rearrangements only. Such tables lose some clones; where checked, under half of the loss comes from unresolved V genes, and the rest has no known cause. D and trimming come from the DNA, and the V and J calls and clone size come from that table. For this sample there are approximately 18,000 clones; over 75% appear just once. Approximately 16% of the sample goes to the ten largest clones.

Sequencing was carried out using peripheral blood. The sequence was collected from a human donor with active COVID-19. The donor label of this sample is uncertain. Recombination connected TRBV18 to TRBJ2-3, and 8 junction bases match TRBD1. The CDR3 protein sequence reads: CASSPLPTQGATTDTQYF. The nucleotides are TGTGCCAGCTCACCGCTTCCAACCCAGGGGGCGACCACAGATACGCAGTATTTT.